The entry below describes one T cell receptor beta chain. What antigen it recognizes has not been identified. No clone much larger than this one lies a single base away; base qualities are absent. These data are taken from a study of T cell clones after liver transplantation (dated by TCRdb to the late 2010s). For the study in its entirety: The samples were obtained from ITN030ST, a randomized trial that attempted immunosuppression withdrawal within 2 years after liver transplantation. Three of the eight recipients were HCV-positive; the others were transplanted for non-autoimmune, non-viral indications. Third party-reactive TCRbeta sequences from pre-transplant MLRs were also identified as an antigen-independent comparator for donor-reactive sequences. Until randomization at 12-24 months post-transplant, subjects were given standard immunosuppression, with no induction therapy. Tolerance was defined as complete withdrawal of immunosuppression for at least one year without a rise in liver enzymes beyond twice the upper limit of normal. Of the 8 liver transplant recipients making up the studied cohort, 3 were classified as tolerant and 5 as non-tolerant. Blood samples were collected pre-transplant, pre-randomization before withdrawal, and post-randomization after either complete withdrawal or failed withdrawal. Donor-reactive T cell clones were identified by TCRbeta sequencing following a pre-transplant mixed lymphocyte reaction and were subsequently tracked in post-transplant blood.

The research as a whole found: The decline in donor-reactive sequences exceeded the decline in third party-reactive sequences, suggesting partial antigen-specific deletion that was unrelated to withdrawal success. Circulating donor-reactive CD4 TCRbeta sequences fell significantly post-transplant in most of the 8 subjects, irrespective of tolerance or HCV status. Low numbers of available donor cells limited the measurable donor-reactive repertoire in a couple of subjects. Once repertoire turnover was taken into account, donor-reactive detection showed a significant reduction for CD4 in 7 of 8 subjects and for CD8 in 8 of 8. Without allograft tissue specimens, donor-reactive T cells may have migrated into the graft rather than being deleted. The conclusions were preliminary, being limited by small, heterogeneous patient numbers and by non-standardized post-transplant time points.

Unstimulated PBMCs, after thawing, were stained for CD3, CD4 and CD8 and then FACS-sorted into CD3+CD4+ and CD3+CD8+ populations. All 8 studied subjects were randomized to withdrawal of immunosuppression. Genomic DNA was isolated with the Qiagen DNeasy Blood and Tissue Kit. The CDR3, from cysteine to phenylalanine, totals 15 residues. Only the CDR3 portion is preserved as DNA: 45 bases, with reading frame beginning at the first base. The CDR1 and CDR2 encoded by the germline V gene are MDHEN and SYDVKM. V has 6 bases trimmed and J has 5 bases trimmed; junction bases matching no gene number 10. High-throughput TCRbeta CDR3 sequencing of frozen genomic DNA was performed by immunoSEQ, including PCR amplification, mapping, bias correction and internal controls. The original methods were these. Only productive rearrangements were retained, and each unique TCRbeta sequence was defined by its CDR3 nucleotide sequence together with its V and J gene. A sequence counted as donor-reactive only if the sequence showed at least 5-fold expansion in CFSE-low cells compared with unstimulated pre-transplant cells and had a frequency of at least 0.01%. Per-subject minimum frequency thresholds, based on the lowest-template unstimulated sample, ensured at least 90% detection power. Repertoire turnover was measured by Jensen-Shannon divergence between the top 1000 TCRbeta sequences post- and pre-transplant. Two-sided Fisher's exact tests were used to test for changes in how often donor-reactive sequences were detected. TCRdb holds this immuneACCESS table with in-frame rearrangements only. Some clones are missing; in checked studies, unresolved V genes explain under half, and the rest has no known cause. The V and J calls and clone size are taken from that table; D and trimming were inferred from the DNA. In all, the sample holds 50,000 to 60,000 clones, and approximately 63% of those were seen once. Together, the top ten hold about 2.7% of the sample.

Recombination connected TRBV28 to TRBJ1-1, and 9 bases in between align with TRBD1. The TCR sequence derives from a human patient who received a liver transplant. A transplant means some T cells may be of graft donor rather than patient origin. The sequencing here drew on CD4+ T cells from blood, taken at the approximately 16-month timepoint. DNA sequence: TGTGCCAGCAGGGGAGGCGGACAGGGGTCGACTGAAGCTTTCTTT. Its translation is CASRGGGQGSTEAFF.